The 19 T cell receptor beta chains presented below share a single source sample, sequenced in a study of blood T cells in healthy people across ages. Primed by a sample-barcoded 5' primer and a J-beta primer mix, a second PCR proceeded for 7 to 11 cycles. TCRdb analysed the 5' RACE reads with MiXCR anew, one entry per CDR3 protein. The table has around 900,000 distinct CDR3 sequences, 25% to 35% seen once. Input material: blood. These receptors were obtained from a woman of 80 years or more in good health.

The rearrangement joins TRBV3-1 to TRBJ2-1; 14 bases fit TRBD2. This CDR3 has 16 amino acids. CDR1 is LGHDT and CDR2 is YNNKEL in the germline V gene (reference sequence). Losses at the gene ends were 5 bases for V and 9 bases for J; bases not matched to a gene: 9. For the CDR3, the DNA is TGTGCCAGCAGCTGGACTAGCGGGGGGCTCGGTGGTGAGCAGTTCTTC. It encodes CASSWTSGGLGGEQFF.

CDR3 amino acids: CASSVGGFNTEAFF. CDR3 nucleotide sequence: TGTGCCAGCTCGGTAGGGGGCTTTAACACTGAAGCTTTCTTT. This chain uses TRBV7-9 with TRBJ1-1; 7 nucleotides agree with TRBD1. The trim removed 8 bases at V and 2 bases at J, leaving 8 bases unmatched. Germline V CDR1 and CDR2: SEHNR, FQNEAQ (reference sequence). The CDR3 length is 14 residues.

The rearrangement uses TRBV2 and TRBJ1-2, with a weak D call TRBD1 (5 bases). This CDR3 has 11 residues. The ends were cut back, 8 bases at V and 8 bases at J, with 12 bases in the middle. Germline V gene lookup returns CDR1 SNHLY and CDR2 FYNNEI. CDR3 amino acids: CASGGVGGYTF. CDR3 sequence (DNA): TGTGCCAGCGGAGGGGTAGGCGGCTACACCTTC.

The chain has TRBV20-1 and TRBJ2-2; D is ambiguous. Germline CDR1 reads DFQATT; CDR2 reads SNEGSKA (reference sequence). This CDR3 spans 15 amino acids. Trimming took 0 bases from V and 5 from J, leaving 13 bases between them. The CDR3 nucleotides are TGCAGTGCTAGAGATGGAAGGAGCTGGACCGGGGAGCTGTTTTTT. Translated: CSARDGRSWTGELFF.

A word on this clonotype: Possible read error: a much larger clone is one base away. V and J are TRBV12-3 or TRBV12-4 and TRBJ2-3; D gene unclear. V was trimmed by 5 bases and J by 2 bases, leaving 11 bases between them. The CDR3 extends over 14 amino acids. CDR3 loop: CASSPTRHTDTQYF. Written as DNA, the CDR3 is TGTGCCAGCAGTCCCACCAGACACACAGATACGCAGTATTTT.

This clonotype was recorded a few times. The V and J genes are TRBV11-3 and TRBJ2-5, with 8 bases that match TRBD2. The germline V gene has CDR1 SGHNT and CDR2 YENEEA. V dropped 5 bases and J dropped 4; count of bases not matched to a gene: 12. CDR3 length: 16 residues. The CDR3 coding sequence is TGTGCCAGCAGCCGAGGCCCATCGGGGGGGCCAGAGACCCAGTACTTC. It yields the protein CASSRGPSGGPETQYF. Together with reference TRBV11-3 and TRBJ2-5, the CDR3 gives the full variable domain: EAGVVQSPRYKIIEKKQPVAFWCNPISGHNTLYWYLQNLGQGPELLIRYENEEAVDDSQLPKDRFSAERLKGVDSTLKIQPAELGDSAVYLCASSRGPSGGPETQYFGPGTRLLVL.

This clonotype was detected once. V gene TRBV19 combines with J gene TRBJ1-4; perhaps TRBD1 as D (6 bases). This CDR3 has 13 residues. V was cut by 5 bases and J by 12 bases, with 16 bases left in between. Germline values: CDR1 LNHDA, CDR2 SQIVND (reference sequence). The DNA for the CDR3 is TGTGCCAGTAGTCTCGTCGGGGGCGGGGAACTGTTTTTT. Its translation is CASSLVGGGELFF.

Only a few counts were recorded for this clonotype. With a much larger clone just one base away, this may be a read error. The J gene is TRBJ2-7, the V gene TRBV27; possibly TRBD1 or TRBD2 for D (5 bases each). The CDR3 spans 15 residues. Trimming removed 5 bases at V and 12 bases at J, with 26 bases between. Germline V CDR1 and CDR2: MNHEY, SMNVEV (reference sequence). The CDR3 is CASSTRGRVTETRYF. In nucleotides, the CDR3 is TGTGCCAGCAGTACCCGGGGCAGGGTGACGGAGACCCGGTACTTC.

This clonotype was recorded many times. V usage is TRBV20-1 and J usage is TRBJ1-5; TRBD1 agrees at 10 bases. Unmatched junction bases numbered 5, after V lost 5 bases and J lost 7 bases. CDR1 is DFQATT and CDR2 is SNEGSKA in the germline V gene (reference sequence). CDR3 length equals 13 residues. The CDR3 DNA is TGCAGTGCTCGGACAGGGGGAGGGCAGCCCCAGCATTTT. It yields the protein CSARTGGGQPQHF.

DNA for the CDR3: TGTGCCAGCAGCCCCGGACCGCAGAATGAGCAGTTCTTC. Encoded protein: CASSPGPQNEQFF. The chain has TRBV7-3 and TRBJ2-1; D gene uncertain. Trimming shortened V by 5 bases and J by 7 bases, and 12 bases separated the two germline ends. The CDR3 extends over 13 amino acids. The germline V gene has CDR1 SGHTA and CDR2 FQGTGA.

The chain employs TRBV20-1 and TRBJ2-4, with unresolved D. The CDR3 is made up of 10 amino acids. CDR1 DFQATT and CDR2 SNEGSKA come from the germline V gene (reference sequence). The germline V and J ends were trimmed by 6 bases and 13 bases, with 13 bases remaining between them. CDR3 nucleotides: TGCAGTGCCCTCGACAATGAGCAGTACTTC. Translation gives CSALDNEQYF.

This clonotype was seen at least ten times. V and J are TRBV7-2 and TRBJ2-1, with a possible D match to TRBD2 (7 bases). The V end lost 1 base, the J end lost 3 bases, and 13 bases lay between the germline ends. The CDR3 extends over 16 amino acids. The V gene's germline CDR1 is SGHTA and CDR2 FQGNSA. CDR3 loop: CASSLVEGGSYNEQFF. The DNA for the CDR3 is TGTGCCAGCAGCTTAGTTGAGGGGGGGAGCTACAATGAGCAGTTCTTC.

J is TRBJ2-3 and V is TRBV7-2; tentatively, D is TRBD1 or TRBD2 (5 bases each). In germline, CDR1 is SGHTA, CDR2 FQGNSA. The CDR3 sequence is 16 residues long. V gave up 0 bases and J gave up 2 bases, with 12 bases separating them. The CDR3 DNA sequence: TGTGCCAGCAGCTTAGCGCCTCGGGGCTACACAGATACGCAGTATTTT. It yields the protein CASSLAPRGYTDTQYF.

V gene TRBV4-2 combines with J gene TRBJ2-5, with a weak D call TRBD2 (5 bases). Judging by the DNA end, TRBJ2-1 fits better; the J call may be wrong. This CDR3 contains 14 residues. The germline V gene has CDR1 LGHNA and CDR2 YNFKEQ. The CDR3 is CASSQEVFQETQFF. CDR3 coding DNA: TGTGCCAGCAGCCAGGAGGTGTTTCAAGAGACCCAGTTCTTC.

In its sample, this clonotype was seen a few times. This chain connects TRBV6-6 to TRBJ1-1, with D perhaps TRBD1 (6 bases). CDR1 and CDR2 (germline): MNHNY, SVGAGI (reference sequence). Trimming pared 7 bases from V and 1 base from J, leaving 13 bases between. The CDR3 contains 14 residues. DNA for the CDR3: TGTGCCAGCATGCTTGGACAGACGAACACTGAAGCTTTCTTT. Translating it yields CASMLGQTNTEAFF.

The rearrangement uses TRBV27 and TRBJ2-7; D ambiguous. Germline V gene data show CDR1 as MNHEY and CDR2 as SMNVEV (reference sequence). The CDR3 length is 12 residues. Between the trimmed V and J ends, which lost 3 bases and 7 bases, there was a span of 10 bases. CDR3 in DNA: TGTGCCAGCAGTTTCAGCCGGAATGAGCAGTACTTC. Its protein is CASSFSRNEQYF.

With regard to this clonotype: Being one base from a much bigger clone, this may be a read error. J is TRBJ2-6 and V is TRBV7-2, with 7 bases aligning to TRBD2. CDR3 length: 17 residues. Germline V gene data show CDR1 as SGHTA and CDR2 as FQGNSA. In DNA form, the CDR3 reads TGTGCCAGCAGCGCCCGAGGGGCAGGGAGCGGGGCCAACGCCCTGACTTTC. It codes for CASSARGAGSGANALTF.

This chain connects TRBV7-2 to TRBJ2-5; 8 bases fit TRBD2. V shed 5 bases and J 2 bases; nucleotides not matched to a gene: 4. Germline V gives CDR1 SGHTA, CDR2 FQGNSA. The CDR3 extends over 14 amino acids. The CDR3 sequence is CASSRREGQETQYF. DNA for the CDR3: TGTGCCAGCAGCCGACGGGAGGGACAAGAGACCCAGTACTTC.

With respect to this clonotype: This may be a read error, as it is one base from a much larger clone. V is TRBV25-1 and J is TRBJ1-1; no clear D. Trimming removed 5 bases at V and 7 bases at J, with 11 bases between. Per the germline V gene, CDR1 is MGHDK and CDR2 is SYGVNS. The length of the CDR3 is 12 residues. CDR3 amino acids: CASSLRQLEAFF. The CDR3 region has the DNA TGTGCCAGCAGTCTAAGACAACTTGAAGCTTTCTTT.